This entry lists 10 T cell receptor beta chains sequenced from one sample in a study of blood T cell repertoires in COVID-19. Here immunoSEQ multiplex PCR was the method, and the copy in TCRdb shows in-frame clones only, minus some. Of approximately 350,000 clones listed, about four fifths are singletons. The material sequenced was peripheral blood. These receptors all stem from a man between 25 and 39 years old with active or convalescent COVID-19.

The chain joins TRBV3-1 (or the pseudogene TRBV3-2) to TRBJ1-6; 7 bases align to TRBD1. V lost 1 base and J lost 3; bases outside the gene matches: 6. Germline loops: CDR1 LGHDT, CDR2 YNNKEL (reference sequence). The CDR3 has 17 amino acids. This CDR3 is CASSQVGTVRYNSPLHF. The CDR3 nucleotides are TGTGCCAGCAGCCAAGTGGGGACAGTTCGCTATAATTCACCCCTCCACTTT.

Written as DNA, the CDR3 is TGTGCCAGCAGCTGGGGGACTAGCGGACCCTACGAGCAGTACTTC. Its protein is CASSWGTSGPYEQYF. The chain employs TRBV5-4 and TRBJ2-7; 11 nucleotides line up with TRBD2. Germline V lookup: CDR1 SGHNT, CDR2 YYREEE (reference sequence). This CDR3 has 15 amino acids. The J segment lost 2 bases and the V segment lost 3 bases, leaving 4 bases of the junction unmatched.

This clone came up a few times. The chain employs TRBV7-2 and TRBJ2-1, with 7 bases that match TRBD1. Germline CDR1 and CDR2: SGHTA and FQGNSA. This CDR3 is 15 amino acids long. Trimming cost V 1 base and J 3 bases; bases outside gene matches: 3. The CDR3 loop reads CASSLERGLYNEQFF. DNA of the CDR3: TGTGCCAGCAGCTTAGAGAGGGGGCTCTACAATGAGCAGTTCTTC.

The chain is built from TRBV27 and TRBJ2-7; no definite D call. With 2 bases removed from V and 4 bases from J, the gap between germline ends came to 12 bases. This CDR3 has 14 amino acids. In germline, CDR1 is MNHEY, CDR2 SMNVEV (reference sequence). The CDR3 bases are TGTGCCAGCAGTTTAGGGCTACCCTTATACGAGCAGTACTTC. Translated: CASSLGLPLYEQYF.

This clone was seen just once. The CDR3 sequence is CASSLGSRPGYGYTF. Here the CDR3 DNA reads TGTGCCAGCAGCTTAGGAAGCAGGCCCGGCTATGGCTACACCTTC. The chain uses TRBV7-9 and TRBJ1-2; no clear D gene. This CDR3 contains 15 residues. The V and J ends lost 1 base and 4 bases respectively, with 13 bases between them. Germline V CDR1 and CDR2: SEHNR, FQNEAQ (reference sequence).

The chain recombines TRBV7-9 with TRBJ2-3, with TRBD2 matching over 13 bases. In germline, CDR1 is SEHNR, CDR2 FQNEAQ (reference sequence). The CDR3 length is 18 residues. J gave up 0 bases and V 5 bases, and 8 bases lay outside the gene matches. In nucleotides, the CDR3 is TGTGCCAGCAGCCAGGGACTAGCGGGACGATCTAGCACAGATACGCAGTATTTT. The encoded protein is CASSQGLAGRSSTDTQYF.

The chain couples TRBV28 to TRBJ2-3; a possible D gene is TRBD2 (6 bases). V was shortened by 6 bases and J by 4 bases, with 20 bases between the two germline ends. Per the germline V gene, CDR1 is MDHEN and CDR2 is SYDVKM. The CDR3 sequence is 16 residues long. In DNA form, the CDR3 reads TGTGCCAGCAGCGGATCAATGGGGACGGGGGCAGATACGCAGTATTTT. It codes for CASSGSMGTGADTQYF. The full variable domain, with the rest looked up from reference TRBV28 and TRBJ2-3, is DVKVTQSSRYLVKRTGEKVFLECVQDMDHENMFWYRQDPGLGLRLIYFSYDVKMKEKGDIPEGYSVSREKKERFSLILESASTNQTSMYLCASSGSMGTGADTQYFGPGTRLTVL.

This CDR3 reads CASAYSGGGNQPQHF. CDR3 bases: TGTGCCAGCGCCTACAGTGGGGGGGGTAATCAGCCCCAGCATTTT. The genes are TRBV7-2 and TRBJ1-5; a weak D match, TRBD1 (5 bases). Germline CDR1 SGHTA, CDR2 FQGNSA. Trimming left V 8 bases short and J 4 bases short, with 18 bases between. The CDR3 runs to 15 residues.

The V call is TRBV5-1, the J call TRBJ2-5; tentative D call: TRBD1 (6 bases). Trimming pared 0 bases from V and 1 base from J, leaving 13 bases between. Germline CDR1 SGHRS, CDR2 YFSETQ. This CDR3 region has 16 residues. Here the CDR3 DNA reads TGCGCCAGCAGCTTGGCGCCAGGGGCCTTCCAAGAGACCCAGTACTTC. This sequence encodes CASSLAPGAFQETQYF.

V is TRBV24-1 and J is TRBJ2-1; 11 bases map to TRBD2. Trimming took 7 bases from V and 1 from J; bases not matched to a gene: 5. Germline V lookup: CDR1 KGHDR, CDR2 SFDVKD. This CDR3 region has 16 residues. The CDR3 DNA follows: TGTGCCACCAGCAAGACTAGCGGGGATTCCTACAATGAGCAGTTCTTC. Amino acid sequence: CATSKTSGDSYNEQFF.